The 9 T cell receptor beta chains listed next were all sequenced from one sample in a study of cytomegalovirus exposure and HLA in healthy donors. Primers: 60 Vbeta forward and 13 Jbeta reverse. Clones were sequenced by immunoSEQ multiplex PCR, and TCRdb holds only the in-frame ones, with some missing. The sample has roughly 99,000 clones; approximately 79% are singletons. Sequenced sample: PBMCs. The receptors here all came from a male donor in good health and CMV-seronegative.

V gene TRBV4-3 combines with J gene TRBJ2-1; 10 bases are shared with TRBD2. This CDR3 is built from 16 residues. Germline V gene sequence: CDR1 LGHNA, CDR2 YSLEER. V lost 4 bases, J lost 4 bases, and 7 bases stayed unmatched. CDR3 nucleotides: TGCGCCAGCAGCCTTTCATCAGCGGGAGGGTACAATGAGCAGTTCTTC. It yields the protein CASSLSSAGGYNEQFF.

The rearrangement uses TRBV4-2 and TRBJ2-6, with a possible D match to TRBD2 (5 bases). Germline CDR1 is LGHNA and CDR2 is YNFKEQ. This CDR3 has 17 residues. Trimming pared 1 base from V and 2 bases from J, leaving 12 bases between. CDR3 loop: CASSQGASSTGANVLTF. CDR3 coding DNA: TGTGCCAGCAGCCAAGGGGCTAGCTCCACTGGGGCCAACGTCCTGACTTTC.

The V call is TRBV6-6, the J call TRBJ2-1, with TRBD2 matching 11 bases. The CDR3 is made up of 16 amino acids. From germline, CDR1 is MNHNY and CDR2 SVGAGI (reference sequence). V lost 5 bases to trimming and J lost 6 bases; unmatched junction nucleotides: 9. CDR3 nucleotides: TGTGCCAGCAGTCTTTCCACTAGCGGGAGAAGCAATGAGCAGTTCTTC. The encoded protein is CASSLSTSGRSNEQFF.

This clone was recorded a few times. The chain has TRBV5-1 and TRBJ2-3; TRBD1 might be the D (5 bases). The V end lost 2 bases, the J end lost 0 bases, and 10 bases lay between the germline ends. Germline-derived CDR1 and CDR2 are SGHRS and YFSETQ. The CDR3 consists of 15 residues. CDR3 DNA: TGCGCCAGCAGCTTACAGGCCCTCAGCACAGATACGCAGTATTTT. It is translated as CASSLQALSTDTQYF. Looking up the rest from reference TRBV5-1 and TRBJ2-3 gives the full variable domain: KAGVTQTPRYLIKTRGQQVTLSCSPISGHRSVSWYQQTPGQGLQFLFEYFSETQRNKGNFPGRFSGRQFSNSRSEMNVSTLELGDSALYLCASSLQALSTDTQYFGPGTRLTVL.

The rearrangement uses TRBV4-2 and TRBJ2-7, with TRBD2 identical over 11 bases. The CDR3 contains 17 residues. The V segment lost 0 bases and the J segment 8 bases; nucleotides outside the gene matches: 12. Per the germline V gene, CDR1 is LGHNA and CDR2 is YNFKEQ. The CDR3 nucleotides are TGTGCCAGCAGCCAAGACCAACCGGGACTAGCGGATCTGCAGCAGTACTTC. Protein: CASSQDQPGLADLQQYF.

The rearrangement joins TRBV27 to TRBJ1-2; 10 bases fit TRBD1. Germline trimming cut 8 bases from V and 6 bases from J; bases unmatched to any gene: 6. CDR3 length: 13 residues. Germline CDR1 is MNHEY and CDR2 is SMNVEV (reference sequence). The CDR3 region is CASGRQGANGYTF. For the CDR3, the DNA is TGTGCCAGCGGTCGACAGGGGGCTAATGGCTACACCTTC.

The chain uses TRBV5-5 and TRBJ2-3; D is possibly TRBD1 (5 bases). The germline gives CDR1 SGHKS, CDR2 YYEKEE (reference sequence). The CDR3 covers 15 residues. The V end was cut by 4 bases, the J end by 3 bases, with 15 bases between. The DNA of the CDR3 is TGTGCCAGCAGCCTTTATGGGGCTTTGACAGATACGCAGTATTTT. Translation: CASSLYGALTDTQYF.

The chain has TRBV7-2 and TRBJ2-7; D perhaps matches TRBD2 (6 bases). The V end was cut by 0 bases, the J end by 3 bases, with 9 bases between. This CDR3 comprises 14 residues. The germline V gene has CDR1 SGHTA and CDR2 FQGNSA. This CDR3 reads CASSLAGGYYEQYF. CDR3 nucleotide sequence: TGTGCCAGCAGCTTAGCGGGGGGATACTACGAGCAGTACTTC.

The V call is TRBV27, the J call TRBJ2-7; no clear D. Trimming took 6 bases from V and 3 from J, leaving 12 bases between them. The CDR3 is 13 residues long. CDR1 is MNHEY, CDR2 SMNVEV, per germline (reference sequence). This CDR3 reads CASRRSFFYEQYF. In nucleotides, the CDR3 is TGTGCCAGCAGAAGGAGTTTTTTCTACGAGCAGTACTTC.